This T cell receptor (beta chain) was sequenced during a study of beta chain features in type 1 diabetes. Expressed TCRB transcripts were sequenced after all isolated RNA was converted to cDNA. Some clones are missing from TCRdb's copy, which holds only in-frame ones; the method was immunoSEQ multiplex PCR. The sample lists about 360,000 clones; around 12% were seen once. The CDR3 loop spans 14 amino acids. Losses at the gene ends were 2 bases for V and 2 bases for J; bases not matched to a gene: 1. The germline V gene has CDR1 SGHRS and CDR2 YFSETQ. A word on this clone: Other DNA sequences in this sample translate to the same CDR3.

The sample taken for sequencing was naive CD4+ T cells from blood. J is TRBJ2-7 and V is TRBV5-1; TRBD2 aligns across 10 bases. The TCR was taken from a man aged 18 to 30 in good health. DNA for the CDR3: TGCGCCAGCAGCTTAACTAGCGGGACCTACGAGCAGTACTTC. Translating gives CASSLTSGTYEQYF.